This is a list of T cell receptor beta chains from one sample in a study of blood T cells in healthy people across ages. MiXCR, run by TCRdb on the 5' RACE reads, gives a single entry per CDR3 protein. The data contain around 1,100,000 distinct CDR3 sequences, about two fifths of them singletons. The sequenced sample consisted of blood. These receptors all stem from a young man in good health. Both conserved end residues are trimmed from each CDR3. Each record gives: V gene, J gene, clone size, CDR3 protein. Clone size, where shown, is once, few, many, or a class for clones that have expanded.

V gene: TRBV20-1
J gene: TRBJ2-3
clone size: -
CDR3 protein: SATRGTRIDTQY

V gene: TRBV6-6
J gene: TRBJ2-7
clone size: -
CDR3 protein: ASSYSGRDRVSYEQY

V gene: TRBV7-2
J gene: TRBJ1-6
clone size: -
CDR3 protein: ASSFRNSPLH

V gene: TRBV20-1
J gene: TRBJ2-5
clone size: -
CDR3 protein: STSPAMGYQETQY

V gene: TRBV5-1
J gene: TRBJ2-5
clone size: few
CDR3 protein: ASSLFPRDSNQETQY

V gene: TRBV4-1
J gene: TRBJ2-5
clone size: -
CDR3 protein: ASSQRDRGLGQETQY

V gene: TRBV20-1
J gene: TRBJ2-1
clone size: -
CDR3 protein: SAYDLAGGGNEQF

V gene: TRBV6-6
J gene: TRBJ1-2
clone size: -
CDR3 protein: ASSYEQGGGYT

V gene: TRBV4-3
J gene: TRBJ1-4
clone size: -
CDR3 protein: ASSLRPYSNEKLF

V gene: TRBV27
J gene: TRBJ1-4
clone size: few
CDR3 protein: ASTFRDSTNEKLF

V gene: TRBV27
J gene: TRBJ2-3
clone size: -
CDR3 protein: ASSARDRSDTQY

V gene: TRBV5-1
J gene: TRBJ2-3
clone size: -
CDR3 protein: ASSRDSSSTDTQY

V gene: TRBV9
J gene: TRBJ1-1
clone size: -
CDR3 protein: ASSTRGTGIVGAF

V gene: TRBV20-1
J gene: TRBJ1-4
clone size: -
CDR3 protein: SATWGVSTTNEKLF

V gene: TRBV18
J gene: TRBJ2-1
clone size: -
CDR3 protein: ASSPDPDRSSYNEQF

V gene: TRBV19
J gene: TRBJ1-2
clone size: -
CDR3 protein: ASSIPSRPGRPNYGYT

V gene: TRBV11-2
J gene: TRBJ2-7
clone size: few
CDR3 protein: ASSLGSQGYEQY

V gene: TRBV3-1
J gene: TRBJ2-7
clone size: -
CDR3 protein: ASSQTSGVAYEQY

V gene: TRBV25-1
J gene: TRBJ1-1
clone size: -
CDR3 protein: ASRDSQMNTEAF

V gene: TRBV5-1
J gene: TRBJ1-2
clone size: -
CDR3 protein: ASSLALVGDGYT

V gene: TRBV10-3
J gene: TRBJ2-1
clone size: many
CDR3 protein: AIRTGQHNEQF

V gene: TRBV9
J gene: TRBJ1-5
clone size: -
CDR3 protein: ASSVGGDDQPQH

V gene: TRBV7-2
J gene: TRBJ2-5
clone size: few
CDR3 protein: ASSSTTGYQETQY

V gene: TRBV3-1
J gene: TRBJ1-2
clone size: -
CDR3 protein: ASSQDLGDPYIRYGYT

V gene: TRBV9
J gene: TRBJ1-1
clone size: many
CDR3 protein: ASNREGPNTEAF

V gene: TRBV12-3/TRBV12-4
J gene: TRBJ2-1
clone size: few
CDR3 protein: ASSLVGQGRMVEQF

V gene: TRBV3-1
J gene: TRBJ1-1
clone size: -
CDR3 protein: ASSQDQQTGNTEAF

V gene: TRBV7-2
J gene: TRBJ1-1
clone size: -
CDR3 protein: ASSLGSRLTEAF